The 2 T cell receptor beta chains reported below all come from one sample, sequenced in a study of OX40 agonist ivuxolimab in advanced cancers. Libraries were prepared by immunoSEQ multiplex PCR; TCRdb keeps only in-frame clonotypes and omits some of them. This table holds 66,000 or so clones, around 85% found once. Material: CD4+ or CD8+ T cells sorted from blood, obtained in a trial of the OX40 agonist ivuxolimab. The receptors here all came from an adult with an advanced solid tumor such as melanoma, head and neck, liver or kidney cancer.

The chain combines TRBV10-3 with TRBJ2-3; tentative D call: TRBD2 (5 bases). CDR3 length: 14 residues. V gave up 6 bases and J gave up 0 bases, with 10 bases separating them. Germline lookup yields CDR1 ENHRY and CDR2 SYGVKD. For the CDR3, the DNA is TGTGCCATCAGGGACTCCCTAAGCACAGATACGCAGTATTTT. Protein product: CAIRDSLSTDTQYF.

The chain is built from TRBV19 and TRBJ2-7, with a possible D match to TRBD1 (7 bases). With 7 bases removed from V and 3 bases from J, the gap between germline ends came to 22 bases. Germline V CDR1 and CDR2: LNHDA, SQIVND (reference sequence). The CDR3 consists of 16 residues. CDR3: CASTSSRGDGRYEQYF. CDR3 DNA sequence: TGTGCCAGTACCTCCTCCAGGGGGGACGGCCGCTACGAGCAGTACTTC.